This note documents a single T cell receptor (beta chain) sequence. The sample originates from a study of control samples from healthy donors and cancer patients. This CDR3 region has 13 residues. Per germline, CDR1 SGHKS and CDR2 YYEKEE (reference sequence). V shed 0 bases and J shed 0 bases, with 3 bases lying between them. Produced via immunoSEQ multiplex PCR; TCRdb's table is partial and in-frame only. Altogether 180,000 or so clones are present, 91% being singletons, with the ten largest covering about 1.6%. The receptor comes from a woman in her 30s in good health. The V call is TRBV5-5, the J call TRBJ1-2; D is uncertain. Sequenced: blood. CDR3 DNA: TGTGCCAGCAGCTTGGGGGCTAACTATGGCTACACCTTC. Its translation: CASSLGANYGYTF.